These T cell receptor beta chains were read from a single sample in a study of breast tumors, draining lymph nodes, adjacent tissues. TCRdb reprocessed the multiplex PCR reads via MiXCR and lists one record per CDR3 protein. The sample includes about 130,000 distinct CDR3 sequences, approximately 22% of them seen just once. The specimen was axillary lymph node tissue. Receptors originate from a female donor with breast cancer. Some clones in this sample may be carry-over from other donors' samples. Both conserved end residues are part of each CDR3. The D gene is left open where the match is weak. Clone size, where shown, is once, few, many, or a class for clones that have expanded.

NA TRBJ2-1 TRBV28 NA CASSTRVEQFF TGTGCCAGCAGCACCCGGGTTGAGCAGTTCTTC
NA TRBJ2-1 TRBV28 NA CASSTDVASSNGQFF TGTGCCAGCAGTACGGACGTGGCAAGCAGCAATGGGCAGTTCTTC
TRBD2 TRBJ2-2 TRBV2 many CASRLAGGLPGELFF TGTGCCAGCAGACTAGCGGGAGGGCTTCCCGGGGAGCTGTTTTTT
NA TRBJ1-3 TRBV20-1 many CSAREISGNTIYF TGCAGTGCTAGAGAAATCTCTGGAAACACCATATATTTT
TRBD2 TRBJ2-3 TRBV7-9 many CASSLVSGVTDTQYF TGTGCCAGCAGCTTAGTTAGCGGGGTCACAGATACGCAGTATTTT
NA TRBJ2-1 TRBV30 many CAWTPGGVQQFF TGTGCCTGGACTCCTGGGGGTGTCCAGCAGTTCTTC
NA TRBJ2-3 TRBV9 many CASSVTSPDTQYF TGTGCCAGCAGCGTAACGTCCCCAGATACGCAGTATTTT
NA TRBJ1-2 TRBV7-9 many CASSYRSNYGYTF TGTGCCAGCAGCTACAGGAGTAACTATGGCTACACCTTC
NA TRBJ2-4 TRBV10-2 few CASSPGTKNIQYF TGCGCCAGCAGCCCGGGGACCAAAAACATTCAGTACTTC
NA TRBJ1-2 TRBV18 few CASSPTTGRASYGYTF TGTGCCAGCTCCCCTACCACCGGCAGGGCATCATATGGCTACACCTTC
TRBD2 TRBJ2-3 TRBV29-1 many CSGGGLAGEADTQYF TGCAGCGGGGGGGGACTAGCGGGAGAAGCAGATACGCAGTATTTT
NA TRBJ1-6 TRBV20-1 many CSARKTDSSYNSPLHF TGCAGTGCTAGAAAGACAGATAGCTCCTATAATTCACCCCTCCACTTT
TRBD1 TRBJ2-1 TRBV3-1 few CASSPPGQGRNEQFF TGTGCCAGCAGCCCCCCGGGACAGGGGCGGAATGAGCAGTTCTTC
TRBD1 TRBJ1-6 TRBV7-8 many CASSLVSTGNSPLHF TGTGCCAGCAGCTTAGTCTCGACAGGGAACTCACCCCTCCACTTT
NA TRBJ2-7 TRBV30 many CAWSEAAPNEQYF TGTGCCTGGAGTGAAGCTGCGCCCAACGAGCAGTACTTC
TRBD1 TRBJ2-2 TRBV10-3 many CAISLSGGRGNTGELFF TGTGCCATCAGTTTATCAGGGGGAAGAGGGAACACCGGGGAGCTGTTTTTT
TRBD2 TRBJ2-5 TRBV4-2 many CASSQDLTSGPQETQYF TGTGCCAGCAGCCAAGATCTCACTAGCGGCCCCCAAGAGACCCAGTACTTC
TRBD2 TRBJ2-2 TRBV7-2 NA CASSFEAGDQELFF TGTGCCAGCAGCTTTGAAGCGGGAGACCAGGAGCTGTTTTTT
TRBD1 TRBJ2-7 TRBV5-1 many CASSLEGAREQYF TGCGCCAGCAGCTTGGAGGGGGCGCGCGAGCAGTACTTC
NA TRBJ1-5 TRBV7-8 many CASSLEAGGLGQPQHF TGTGCCAGCAGCTTAGAGGCTGGGGGGCTTGGTCAGCCCCAGCATTTT
NA TRBJ2-1 TRBV28 NA CAGSTLQGEGRSYNEQFF TGTGCCGGCAGTACCCTCCAGGGGGAGGGCCGATCCTACAATGAGCAGTTCTTC
TRBD2 TRBJ2-7 TRBV7-8 many CASSLRREGEQYF TGTGCCAGCAGCTTAAGAAGGGAGGGCGAGCAGTACTTC
TRBD2 TRBJ2-1 TRBV7-8 many CASSSSSGRAHEQFF TGTGCCAGCAGCTCATCTAGCGGGAGGGCCCATGAGCAGTTCTTC
TRBD1 TRBJ2-5 TRBV19 many CASSLGTGPRETQYF TGTGCCAGTAGTCTCGGGACAGGTCCCAGGGAGACCCAGTACTTC
TRBD2 TRBJ2-1 TRBV12-3/TRBV12-4 many CASSPTLAGGPRNEQFF TGTGCCAGCAGTCCTACCCTAGCGGGAGGGCCTCGGAATGAGCAGTTCTTC
TRBD1 TRBJ2-1 TRBV5-4 NA CASSTQGANEQFF TGTGCCAGCAGCACACAGGGGGCTAATGAGCAGTTCTTC
TRBD2 TRBJ2-3 TRBV29-1 many CSVPSGSGFTDTQYF TGCAGCGTACCTAGCGGGAGTGGGTTTACAGATACGCAGTATTTT
TRBD2 TRBJ2-1 TRBV27 many CASSPRGLANYNEQFF TGTGCCAGCAGTCCCCGAGGACTAGCGAACTACAATGAGCAGTTCTTC
TRBD2 TRBJ2-5 TRBV13 NA CASSPGGRGLIAGVETQYF TGTGCCAGCAGCCCGGGGGGGAGGGGACTCATAGCGGGAGTGGAGACCCAGTACTTC
NA TRBJ2-6 TRBV5-4 NA CASSLGANVLTF TGTGCCAGCAGCCTCGGGGCCAACGTCCTGACTTTC
NA TRBJ2-5 TRBV11-2 NA CASSLARETRYF TGTGCCAGCAGCTTAGCCAGGGAGACCCGGTACTTC
TRBD1 TRBJ2-7 TRBV28 many CASSSSDRGYEQYF TGTGCCAGCAGTTCCTCGGACAGGGGCTACGAGCAGTACTTC
TRBD2 TRBJ2-1 TRBV25-1 many CASSPLAGGSYNEQFF TGTGCCAGCAGTCCCCTAGCGGGAGGTTCCTACAATGAGCAGTTCTTC
NA TRBJ2-7 TRBV20-1 NA CSAPPIAASSYEQYF TGCAGTGCTCCTCCAATAGCTGCCAGCTCCTACGAGCAGTACTTC
TRBD2 TRBJ2-2 TRBV5-1 few CASSSGGPTGELFF TGCGCCAGCAGCTCGGGGGGGCCCACCGGGGAGCTGTTTTTT
NA TRBJ2-1 TRBV12-3/TRBV12-4 few CASSPGLHNEQFF TGTGCCAGCAGCCCAGGACTTCACAATGAGCAATTCTTC